One sample yielded the 25 T cell receptor beta chains listed below, sequenced in a study of blood T cells in healthy people across ages. The authors ran a second PCR of 7 to 11 cycles using a sample-barcoded 5' primer and a J-beta primer mix. TCRdb fed the 5' RACE reads into MiXCR, producing one record per CDR3 protein. The table has some 760,000 distinct CDR3 sequences, around a quarter seen once. These data were also filed under a second study, of T cells of mothers and their children.

The sequencing input was blood. The receptors come from a boy younger than 18 in good health.

The chain combines TRBV2 with TRBJ1-3; 9 bases are shared with TRBD1. CDR3 length: 16 amino acids. Looked up from germline, CDR1 is SNHLY and CDR2 is FYNNEI. V lost 4 bases, J lost 0 bases, and 4 bases stayed unmatched. CDR3 nucleotide sequence: TGTGCCAGCAGTGCCCGGGACAGGGTCTCTGGAAACACCATATATTTT. Protein product: CASSARDRVSGNTIYF.

This clonotype was recorded a few times. The chain recombines TRBV28 with TRBJ2-5; 9 bases are a match to TRBD2. This CDR3 is built from 13 residues. V dropped 10 bases and J dropped 5; count of bases not matched to a gene: 8. Germline CDR1 is MDHEN and CDR2 is SYDVKM. CDR3 DNA sequence: TGTGCCACCAAACCGGGACTAGCCGAGACCCAGTACTTC. It yields the protein CATKPGLAETQYF.

CDR3 amino acids: CASSYSGQGAGKNIQYF. The CDR3 region has the DNA TGTGCCAGCAGTTACTCGGGACAGGGGGCAGGCAAAAACATTCAGTACTTC. The chain has TRBV6-5 and TRBJ2-4, with TRBD1 matching 12 bases. CDR1 MNHEY and CDR2 SVGAGI come from the germline V gene. The V segment lost 0 bases and the J segment 3 bases; nucleotides outside the gene matches: 3. The CDR3 has 17 amino acids.

The J gene is TRBJ2-3, the V gene TRBV12-3 or TRBV12-4; 11 bases align to TRBD1. Trimming removed 6 bases from V and 5 bases from J; junction bases left unmatched: 7. This CDR3 comprises 15 residues. CDR3 DNA: TGTGCCAGCAGCCCGGGACAGGGGGGCGGAGATACGCAGTATTTT. This encodes CASSPGQGGGDTQYF.

This chain uses TRBV29-1 with TRBJ2-3; 7 bases are a match to TRBD1. The germline gives CDR1 SQVTM, CDR2 ANQGSEA. The trim removed 0 bases at V and 6 bases at J, leaving 18 bases unmatched. The CDR3 totals 18 residues. CDR3 sequence reads: CSVEDVNQGGPISDTQYF. Written as DNA, the CDR3 is TGCAGCGTTGAAGACGTCAATCAAGGGGGCCCCATCTCCGATACGCAGTATTTT.

This clonotype was observed a handful of times. The chain links TRBV5-5 to TRBJ2-1; D possibly corresponds to TRBD1 (6 bases). Trimming pared 2 bases from V and 4 bases from J, leaving 10 bases between. CDR1 and CDR2 from the germline V gene are SGHKS and YYEKEE (reference sequence). The CDR3 contains 14 residues. CDR3 bases: TGTGCCAGCAGCTTTGGCCAGGGGTACAATGAGCAGTTCTTC. It translates to CASSFGQGYNEQFF.

A few counts support this clonotype. V gene TRBV18 combines with J gene TRBJ1-1, with a possible D match to TRBD1 (6 bases). Between the trimmed V and J ends, which lost 3 bases and 4 bases, there was a span of 12 bases. This CDR3 has 14 amino acids. The V gene's germline CDR1 is KGHSH and CDR2 LQKENI. CDR3 sequence reads: CASSPLQGSTEAFF. The CDR3 DNA follows: TGTGCCAGCTCACCTTTACAGGGTTCCACTGAAGCTTTCTTT.

The table lists this clonotype with many counts. At one end the junction does not follow the germline gene, possibly because of a read error. This chain connects TRBV7-7 to TRBJ2-2, with D uncertain. The CDR3 spans 14 residues. Germline-derived CDR1 and CDR2 are SSHAT and FNYEAQ (reference sequence). The CDR3 protein is CASSQDGGTGELFF. CDR3 DNA: TGTGCTAGCAGCCAGGACGGTGGTACCGGGGAGCTGTTTTTT.

The genes are TRBV2 and TRBJ1-2, with TRBD1 as a possible D gene (5 bases). The CDR3 is 15 amino acids. V dropped 1 base and J dropped 0 bases, with 9 bases sitting between them. Germline V CDR1 and CDR2: SNHLY, FYNNEI. The CDR3 DNA reads as TGTGCCAGCAGTGAAGTCGGGGGACCTAACTATGGCTACACCTTC. The encoded protein is CASSEVGGPNYGYTF.

This sequence joins TRBV9 and TRBJ1-4; D call uncertain. Germline V gene data show CDR1 as SGDLS and CDR2 as YYNGEE. The CDR3 is made up of 15 amino acids. Trimming shortened V by 0 bases and J by 3 bases, and 9 bases separated the two germline ends. The chain's CDR3 is CASSVAESPNEKLFF. Written as DNA, the CDR3 is TGTGCCAGCAGCGTAGCAGAGTCTCCTAATGAAAAACTGTTTTTT.

The V call is TRBV20-1, the J call TRBJ2-1; TRBD2 matches 9 bases. V was pared by 6 bases and J by 1 base, with 7 bases of the junction left unmatched. Germline assignment: CDR1 DFQATT and CDR2 SNEGSKA (reference sequence). The CDR3 sequence is 15 residues long. CDR3 residues: CSAVIAGASYNEQFF. CDR3 nucleotide sequence: TGCAGTGCGGTAATAGCGGGAGCTTCCTACAATGAGCAGTTCTTC.

This clonotype was picked up a small number of times. As DNA, the CDR3 is TGTGCCAGCAGCAGACAGGGGAAGAATGAAAAACTGTTTTTT. Translating gives CASSRQGKNEKLFF. The rearrangement links TRBV28 to TRBJ1-4; 8 bases fit TRBD1. The germline CDR1 and CDR2 sequences are MDHEN and SYDVKM. After removal of 6 bases from V and 5 bases from J, the junction contained 5 bases not matched to a gene. The CDR3 length is 14 residues. Looking up the rest from reference TRBV28 and TRBJ1-4 gives the full variable domain: DVKVTQSSRYLVKRTGEKVFLECVQDMDHENMFWYRQDPGLGLRLIYFSYDVKMKEKGDIPEGYSVSREKKERFSLILESASTNQTSMYLCASSRQGKNEKLFFGSGTQLSVL.

The chain links TRBV7-2 to TRBJ2-5; possibly TRBD1 or TRBD2 for D (5 bases each). The length of the CDR3 is 16 residues. Germline V gene sequence: CDR1 SGHTA, CDR2 FQGNSA. V gave up 3 bases and J gave up 5 bases, with 19 bases separating them. The CDR3 is CASSFERGWGKETQYF. The CDR3 bases are TGTGCCAGCAGCTTCGAAAGGGGTTGGGGGAAGGAGACCCAGTACTTC.

The rearrangement links TRBV4-3 to TRBJ2-1; either TRBD1 or TRBD2 may fit D (5 bases each). The germline CDR1 and CDR2 sequences are LGHNA and YSLEER. V was pared by 0 bases and J by 5 bases, with 11 bases between. The CDR3 is made up of 15 amino acids. The CDR3 coding sequence is TGCGCCAGCAGCCAAGATTGGGGGACCAACAATGAGCAGTTCTTC. This gives the protein CASSQDWGTNNEQFF.

This clonotype was observed a few times. The chain combines TRBV7-3 with TRBJ2-3; 9 bases are a match to TRBD2. The CDR3 consists of 18 residues. V lost 5 bases, J lost 0 bases, and 12 bases stayed unmatched. Per germline, CDR1 SGHTA and CDR2 FQGTGA. Here the CDR3 reads CASSPPPTSGPSTDTQYF. CDR3 in DNA: TGTGCCAGCAGCCCCCCCCCGACTAGCGGACCTAGCACAGATACGCAGTATTTT.

The V call is TRBV9, the J call TRBJ2-1; TRBD2 matches at 8 bases. CDR1 is SGDLS and CDR2 is YYNGEE in the germline V gene. The CDR3 is 15 residues long. Trimming at V came to 0 bases and at J to 8 bases, leaving 7 bases not matched to a gene. The CDR3, as DNA: TGTGCCAGCAGCGTAGGAAGCGGGAGTTGGGATGAGCAGTTCTTC. This encodes CASSVGSGSWDEQFF.

V gene TRBV5-1 combines with J gene TRBJ2-2; TRBD1 matches 8 bases. The CDR3 is 15 residues long. After removal of 2 bases from V and 3 bases from J, the junction contained 3 bases not matched to a gene. The germline V gene has CDR1 SGHRS and CDR2 YFSETQ. CDR3 sequence: CASSLWTGHTGELFF. The CDR3 nucleotides are TGCGCCAGCAGCTTATGGACAGGGCACACCGGGGAGCTGTTTTTT.

This clonotype has a handful of counts. CDR3 residues: CASRETGGEQYF. Written as DNA, the CDR3 is TGTGCCAGCAGAGAGACAGGAGGTGAGCAGTACTTC. V gene TRBV2 combines with J gene TRBJ2-7; D perhaps matches TRBD1 (6 bases). The CDR3 runs to 12 residues. Germline values: CDR1 SNHLY, CDR2 FYNNEI. V dropped 6 bases and J dropped 7 bases, with 13 bases sitting between them.

This clonotype was picked up a small number of times. The CDR3: CASSFQRDRTYEQYF. The CDR3 nucleotides are TGTGCCAGCAGCTTCCAAAGGGACAGAACCTACGAGCAGTACTTC. This chain links TRBV13 with TRBJ2-7; TRBD1 matches at 7 bases. Trimming cost V 3 bases and J 2 bases; bases outside gene matches: 7. The CDR3 spans 15 residues. Per germline, CDR1 PRHDT and CDR2 FYEKMQ (reference sequence).

This clonotype was observed a handful of times. V usage is TRBV11-2 and J usage is TRBJ2-5; TRBD1 is a possible D gene (6 bases). TRBJ2-1 explains the end of the DNA better; the J call may be wrong. The CDR3 runs to 16 residues. Germline assignment: CDR1 SGHAT and CDR2 FQNNGV. The CDR3 loop is CASSPHTGLIYNEQFF. The DNA of the CDR3 is TGTGCCAGCAGCCCACACACAGGGCTAATTTACAATGAGCAGTTCTTC.

This clonotype was seen ten or more times. CDR3 nucleotides: TGTGCCAGCAGCTTAGTTGGGGGCTACGAGCAGTACTTC. Translated: CASSLVGGYEQYF. The chain joins TRBV7-9 to TRBJ2-7; D may correspond to TRBD1 or TRBD2 (5 bases each). Between the trimmed V and J ends, which lost 1 base and 3 bases, there was a span of 7 bases. The CDR3 runs to 13 residues. CDR1 SEHNR and CDR2 FQNEAQ come from the germline V gene (reference sequence). The full variable domain, rest sourced from reference TRBV7-9 and TRBJ2-7, is DTGVSQNPRHKITKRGQNVTFRCDPISEHNRLYWYRQTLGQGPEFLTYFQNEAQLEKSRLLSDRFSAERPKGSFSTLEIQRTEQGDSAMYLCASSLVGGYEQYFGPGTRLTVT.

This chain links TRBV3-1 with TRBJ1-2; TRBD1 matches at 8 bases. V dropped 1 base and J dropped 8; count of bases not matched to a gene: 12. The CDR3 is 16 amino acids. Germline V lookup: CDR1 LGHDT, CDR2 YNNKEL (reference sequence). Here the CDR3 DNA reads TGTGCCAGCAGCCAAGGCCCAGGGGGCCACTTGAGAGGCTACACCTTC. Protein: CASSQGPGGHLRGYTF.

V and J are TRBV5-1 and TRBJ1-1; no clear D. V was cut by 7 bases and J by 0 bases, with 10 bases left in between. CDR1 SGHRS and CDR2 YFSETQ come from the germline V gene. CDR3 length: 13 amino acids. The CDR3 DNA reads TGCGCCAGCGCTGGGAATATGAACACTGAAGCTTTCTTT. This encodes CASAGNMNTEAFF.

The table lists this clonotype with a few counts. The rearrangement joins TRBV4-1 to TRBJ2-5; a possible D gene is TRBD2 (5 bases). This CDR3 is 15 amino acids long. The germline CDR1 and CDR2 sequences are MGHRA and YSYEKL. V lost 3 bases to trimming and J lost 11 bases, with 22 bases between them. The CDR3 region has the DNA TGCGCCAGCAGCCATCCCGCGCGAGGGAACCCAAAGCAGTACTTC. Residues: CASSHPARGNPKQYF.

The rearrangement links TRBV7-9 to TRBJ2-3; D gene ambiguous. The V end was cut by 3 bases, the J end by 6 bases, with 7 bases between. The CDR3 is made up of 12 amino acids. Per germline, CDR1 SEHNR and CDR2 FQNEAQ (reference sequence). Here the CDR3 reads CASSFRDDTQYF. In DNA form, the CDR3 reads TGTGCCAGCAGCTTTCGAGACGATACGCAGTATTTT.